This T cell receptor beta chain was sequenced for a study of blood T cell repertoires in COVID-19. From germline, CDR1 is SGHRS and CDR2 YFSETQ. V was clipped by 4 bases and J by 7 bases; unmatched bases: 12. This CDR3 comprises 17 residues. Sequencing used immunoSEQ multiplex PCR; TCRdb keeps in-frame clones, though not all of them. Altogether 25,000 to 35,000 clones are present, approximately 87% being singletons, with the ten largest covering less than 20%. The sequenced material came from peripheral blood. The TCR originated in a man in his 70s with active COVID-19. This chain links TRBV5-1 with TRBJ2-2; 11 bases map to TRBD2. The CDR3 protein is CASSATGTSGFNGELFF. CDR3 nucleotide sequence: TGCGCCAGCAGCGCCACCGGGACTAGCGGATTTAACGGGGAGCTGTTTTTT.